Given below is one T cell receptor beta chain in context. This sample is drawn from a study of T-cell reconstitution after alpha-beta-depleted transplantation in children. The TCRbeta library incorporated unique molecular identifiers. TCRdb passed the PCR reads through MiXCR, listing each CDR3 protein once. The table lists roughly 500,000 distinct CDR3 sequences, approximately 12% of them singletons. Germline assignment: CDR1 LGHNA and CDR2 YSLEER. The CDR3 length is 17 residues. Germline trimming cut 0 bases from V and 4 bases from J; bases unmatched to any gene: 11. The gene calls are TRBV4-3 and TRBJ1-2; 7 nucleotides align to TRBD1. The input for sequencing was PBMCs from the stem cell graft donor, taken from the stem cell graft. This TCR came from a human donor who donated a stem cell graft to a child with combined immunodeficiency. CDR3 residues: CASSQDWKDRLGYGYTF. The CDR3 DNA sequence: TGCGCCAGCAGCCAAGACTGGAAGGACAGGCTGGGCTATGGCTACACCTTC.